The source of this T cell receptor beta chain is a study of blood T cell repertoires in COVID-19. Study summary: Acute-phase and convalescent COVID-19 samples originated in the United States, Italy and Spain. The analysed material was cDNA or gDNA that came from T cells, B-cell-depleted T cells, or PBMCs.

In this sample, this clone turned up a few times. It was during active infection that Seattle patients were enrolled and then longitudinally followed. Trimming removed 1 base from V and 7 bases from J, with 14 bases in between. The CDR3 has 16 amino acids. The V gene's germline CDR1 is LGHNT and CDR2 FRNRAP. Authors' processing steps: How many nucleated cells were present was estimated from reference gene primer amplification. Using immunoSEQ multiplex PCR, the repertoire was profiled, and TCRdb retains in-frame clones only, with some absent. V and J calls plus clone size are reproduced from that table; the DNA served to infer D and trimming. The sample yields 150,000 to 200,000 clones, roughly 80% seen once.

The sequencing sample was made of peripheral blood. The chain joins TRBV12-5 to TRBJ1-6, with D possibly matching TRBD1 (5 bases). The origin of this receptor is a woman between 35 and 50 years old with COVID-19, enrolled during active disease. Here the CDR3 DNA reads TGTGCTAGTGGTTTGGGGCTGACAGTGAGAAATTCACCCCTCCACTTT. It translates to CASGLGLTVRNSPLHF.